These T cell receptor beta chains were read from a single sample in a study of sequential checkpoint blockade in melanoma. Libraries were prepared by immunoSEQ multiplex PCR; TCRdb keeps only in-frame clonotypes and omits some of them. The table records about 9,100 clones, roughly 80% of them present only once. The sample consisted of CD8+ T cells sorted from blood (inferred from file names), taken from a patient given nivolumab and ipilimumab in sequence. These receptors all come from a human donor with melanoma. CDR3s include the opening cysteine and the closing phenylalanine or tryptophan.

v_call: TRBV4-3
cdr3_aa: CASSQDITAYEQYF

v_call: TRBV4-3
cdr3_aa: CASSQDVGQGVNEQYF

v_call: TRBV14
cdr3_aa: CASSRYPGLGADTQYF

v_call: TRBV28
cdr3_aa: CASRPLGGGALSSYEQYF

v_call: TRBV30
cdr3_aa: CASLPLGTGENIQYF

v_call: TRBV6-4
cdr3_aa: CASSDSAGGRNEQFF

v_call: TRBV10-3
cdr3_aa: CAISDKDGGFHYEQYF

v_call: TRBV5-4
cdr3_aa: CASSRDSSPYEQYF

v_call: TRBV25-1
cdr3_aa: CASSATGGVLSPLHF

v_call: TRBV19
cdr3_aa: CASSIPGNTEAFF

v_call: TRBV6-6
cdr3_aa: CASLTRAEAFF

v_call: TRBV12-5
cdr3_aa: CASGFTDNSPLHF

v_call: TRBV5-1
cdr3_aa: CASSLTGKYEQYF

v_call: TRBV9
cdr3_aa: CASSLGQGWGETQYF

v_call: TRBV6-4
cdr3_aa: CASSGGTSGTGANVLTF

v_call: TRBV7-9
cdr3_aa: CASSPPGSSYEQYF

v_call: TRBV27
cdr3_aa: CASTSFFLPNLLPGSSYEQYF

v_call: TRBV7-8
cdr3_aa: CASTPEDSSYEQYF

v_call: TRBV21-1
cdr3_aa: CASSKERDRAGNTIYF

v_call: TRBV7-6
cdr3_aa: CASSLVGGLADYNEQFF

v_call: TRBV7-9
cdr3_aa: CASKDRGTNEKLFF

v_call: TRBV28
cdr3_aa: CASSLSGSSTGELFF

v_call: TRBV7-2
cdr3_aa: CASRHTSGGGGYEQYF

v_call: TRBV5-5
cdr3_aa: CASSLDLSGSYNSPLHF

v_call: TRBV7-6
cdr3_aa: CASSFNFVTGGTGTSGNEQFF

v_call: TRBV27
cdr3_aa: CASSPSMADQPQHF

v_call: TRBV30
cdr3_aa: CACGDLGFF

v_call: TRBV7-6
cdr3_aa: CASSSTGRGSTEAFF

v_call: TRBV6-5
cdr3_aa: CAISEGGQYQPQHF

v_call: TRBV7-6
cdr3_aa: CASSPDTYNSPLHF

v_call: TRBV27
cdr3_aa: CASSQRTSGSSYEQYF

v_call: TRBV9
cdr3_aa: CASSVGWDRGKEQYF

v_call: TRBV7-6
cdr3_aa: CASSLEQFSDTQYF

v_call: TRBV9
cdr3_aa: CASSDLRVGTDTQYF

v_call: TRBV7-9
cdr3_aa: CASSVLRGGREQETQYF

v_call: TRBV5-1
cdr3_aa: CASSLGDYRARTPLHF

v_call: TRBV2
cdr3_aa: CASSDGTIPGNEQFF

v_call: TRBV7-9
cdr3_aa: CASNQGRGYEQYF

v_call: TRBV5-4
cdr3_aa: CASRDRESYGYTF

v_call: TRBV7-8
cdr3_aa: CASSLDGGGPSDTQYF

v_call: TRBV27
cdr3_aa: CASSLYFRTSVGGELFF

v_call: TRBV27
cdr3_aa: CASSQGLAGVADTQYF

v_call: TRBV4-3
cdr3_aa: CASSQSRDEQFF

v_call: TRBV4-1
cdr3_aa: CASSQEIGGGAYEQYF

v_call: TRBV4-3
cdr3_aa: CASSPGDHVETQYF

v_call: TRBV6-1
cdr3_aa: CASRPWGGEAFF

v_call: TRBV15
cdr3_aa: CATSRFPAGDQPQHF